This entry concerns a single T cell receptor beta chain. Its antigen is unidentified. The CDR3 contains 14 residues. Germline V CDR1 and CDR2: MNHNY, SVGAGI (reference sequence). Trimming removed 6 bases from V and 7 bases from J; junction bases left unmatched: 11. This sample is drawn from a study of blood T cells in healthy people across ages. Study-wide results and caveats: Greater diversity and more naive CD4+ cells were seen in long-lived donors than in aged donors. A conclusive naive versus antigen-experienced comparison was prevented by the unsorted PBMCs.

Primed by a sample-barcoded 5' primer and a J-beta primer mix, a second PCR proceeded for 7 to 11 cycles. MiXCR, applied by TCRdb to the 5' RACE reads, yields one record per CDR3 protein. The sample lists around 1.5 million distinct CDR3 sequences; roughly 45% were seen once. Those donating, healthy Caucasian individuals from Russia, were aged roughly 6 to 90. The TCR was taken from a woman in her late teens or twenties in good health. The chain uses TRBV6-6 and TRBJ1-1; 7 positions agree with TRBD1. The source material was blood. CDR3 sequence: CASRTTGFKVEAFF. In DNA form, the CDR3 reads TGTGCCAGCAGGACGACAGGGTTCAAGGTTGAAGCTTTCTTT.